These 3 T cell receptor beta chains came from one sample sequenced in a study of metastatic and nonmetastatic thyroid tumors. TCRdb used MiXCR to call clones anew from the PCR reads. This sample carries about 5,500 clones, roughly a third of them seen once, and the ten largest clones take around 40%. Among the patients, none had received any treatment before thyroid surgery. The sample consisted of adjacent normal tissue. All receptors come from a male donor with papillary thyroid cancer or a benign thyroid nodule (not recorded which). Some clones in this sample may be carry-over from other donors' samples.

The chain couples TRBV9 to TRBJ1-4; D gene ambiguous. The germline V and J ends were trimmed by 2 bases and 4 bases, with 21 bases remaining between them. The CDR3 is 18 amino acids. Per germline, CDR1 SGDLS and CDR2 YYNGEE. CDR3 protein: CASSVSPLMDGNNEKLFF. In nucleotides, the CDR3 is TGTGCCAGCAGCGTTTCGCCCCTCATGGACGGCAATAATGAAAAACTGTTTTTT.

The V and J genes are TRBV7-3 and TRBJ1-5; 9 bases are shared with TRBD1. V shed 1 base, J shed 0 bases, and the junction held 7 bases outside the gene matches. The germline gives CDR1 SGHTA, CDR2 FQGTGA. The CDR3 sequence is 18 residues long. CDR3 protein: CASSLITGGIYSNQPQHF. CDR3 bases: TGTGCCAGCAGCTTAATCACAGGGGGCATTTATAGCAATCAGCCCCAGCATTTT.

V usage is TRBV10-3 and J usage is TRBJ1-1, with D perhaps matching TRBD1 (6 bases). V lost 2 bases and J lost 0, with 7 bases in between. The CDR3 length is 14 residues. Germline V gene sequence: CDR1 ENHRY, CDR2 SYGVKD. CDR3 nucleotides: TGTGCCATCAGTGAGGACAGGATGAACACTGAAGCTTTCTTT. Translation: CAISEDRMNTEAFF.